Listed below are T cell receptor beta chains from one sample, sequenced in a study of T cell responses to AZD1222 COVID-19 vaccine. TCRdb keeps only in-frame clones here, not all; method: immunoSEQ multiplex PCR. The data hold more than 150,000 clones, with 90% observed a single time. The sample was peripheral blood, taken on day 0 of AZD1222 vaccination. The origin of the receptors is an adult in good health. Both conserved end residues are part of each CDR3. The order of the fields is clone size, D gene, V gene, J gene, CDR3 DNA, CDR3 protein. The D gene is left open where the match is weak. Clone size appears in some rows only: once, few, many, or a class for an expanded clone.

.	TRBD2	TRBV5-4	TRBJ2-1	TGTGCCAGCAGCGCTACCGTTACTAGCGGGTCTAATGAGCAGTTCTTC	CASSATVTSGSNEQFF
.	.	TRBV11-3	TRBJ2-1	TGTGCCAGCAGCTTTGGAGATTATGAGCAGTTCTTC	CASSFGDYEQFF
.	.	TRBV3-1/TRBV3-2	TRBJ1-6	TGTGCCAGCAGACGGAGACAGGATAATTCACCCCTCCACTTT	CASRRRQDNSPLHF
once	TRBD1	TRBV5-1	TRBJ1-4	TGCGCCAGCAGCTTGGTTCGGACAGGGGGTAACGAAAAACTGTTTTTT	CASSLVRTGGNEKLFF
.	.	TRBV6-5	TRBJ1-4	TGTGCCAGCAGCCCGTGGCTAAATGAAAAACTGTTTTTT	CASSPWLNEKLFF
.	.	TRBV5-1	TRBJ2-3	TGCGCCAGCAGCTTGAGGGGAAGCGACGACAGCAGGTATTTT	CASSLRGSDDSRYF
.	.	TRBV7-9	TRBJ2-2	TGTGCCAGCAGCTTCTCAGGGGCTTTGAACACCGGGGAGCTGTTTTTT	CASSFSGALNTGELFF
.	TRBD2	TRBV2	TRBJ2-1	TGTGCCAGCAACCCGGGACTAGCGAACGACAATGAGCAGTTCTTC	CASNPGLANDNEQFF
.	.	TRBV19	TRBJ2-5	TGTGCCAGTAGTGATACAAGCGGGCGAGAGACCCAGTACTTC	CASSDTSGRETQYF
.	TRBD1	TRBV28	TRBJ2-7	TGTGCCAGCAGTCCGGGTGACAGGGGAGGCTACGAGCAGTACTTC	CASSPGDRGGYEQYF
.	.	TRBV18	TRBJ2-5	TGTGCCAGCTCACCATGGGAGACCCAGTACTTC	CASSPWETQYF
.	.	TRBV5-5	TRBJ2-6	TGTGCCAGCAGCACAATCCTTGGGACTCATACCTCCTCTGGGGCCAACGTCCTGACTTTC	CASSTILGTHTSSGANVLTF
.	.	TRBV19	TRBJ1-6	TGTGCCAGTAGTATACAGGGAGGCAATTCACCCCTCCACTTT	CASSIQGGNSPLHF
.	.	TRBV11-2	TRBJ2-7	TGTGCCAGCAGCTTCCTAGCCGGGCTCTCCTACGAGCAGTACTTC	CASSFLAGLSYEQYF
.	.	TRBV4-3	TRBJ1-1	TGCGCCAGCAGCCAAGAGTGGGAAACTGAAGCTTTCTTT	CASSQEWETEAFF
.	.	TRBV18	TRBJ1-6	TGTGCCAGCTCACCACCGGGTCAAAATTCACCCCTCCACTTT	CASSPPGQNSPLHF
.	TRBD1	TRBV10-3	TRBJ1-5	TGTGCCATCAGACTCCAGGGGGCGCGTGAACAGCCCCAGCATTTT	CAIRLQGAREQPQHF
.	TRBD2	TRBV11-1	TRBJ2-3	TGTGCCAGCAGCTTAGGCTCTAGCGGGGCTCCAGATACGCAGTATTTT	CASSLGSSGAPDTQYF
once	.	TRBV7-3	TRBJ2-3	TGTGCCAGCAGCTTACAGGGGAAGGGGAGCACAGATACGCAGTATTTT	CASSLQGKGSTDTQYF
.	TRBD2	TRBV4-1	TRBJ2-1	TGCGCCAGCAGCCAGGTACTAGCGGGGTTAGTTAGTTCCTACAATGAGCAGTTCTTC	CASSQVLAGLVSSYNEQFF
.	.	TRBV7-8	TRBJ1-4	TGTGCCAGCAGCTTAGGGACCGGGAACATAGAAAAACTGTTTTTT	CASSLGTGNIEKLFF
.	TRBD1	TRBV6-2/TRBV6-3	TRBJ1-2	TGTGCCAGCAGTTACTCCTCCGGACAGGGCAATGGCTACACCTTC	CASSYSSGQGNGYTF